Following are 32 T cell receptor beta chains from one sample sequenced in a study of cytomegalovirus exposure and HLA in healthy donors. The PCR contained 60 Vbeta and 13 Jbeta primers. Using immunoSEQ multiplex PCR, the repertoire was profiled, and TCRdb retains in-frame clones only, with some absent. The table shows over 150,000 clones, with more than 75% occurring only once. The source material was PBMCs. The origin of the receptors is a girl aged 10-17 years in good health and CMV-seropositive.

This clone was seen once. For the CDR3, the DNA is TGTGCCAGCAGTTTAGCAGGGGGCGAAAAGCCCCAGCATTTT. It specifies CASSLAGGEKPQHF. This chain links TRBV28 with TRBJ1-5; 8 bases are shared with TRBD1. Germline V gene sequence: CDR1 MDHEN, CDR2 SYDVKM. The CDR3 has 14 residues. The V gene end was trimmed by 2 bases and the J gene end by 8 bases; junction bases not matched to a gene: 5.

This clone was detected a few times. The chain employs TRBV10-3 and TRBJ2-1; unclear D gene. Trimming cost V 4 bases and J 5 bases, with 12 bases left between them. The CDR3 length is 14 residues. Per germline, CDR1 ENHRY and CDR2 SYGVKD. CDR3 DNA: TGTGCCATCAGTGCCCTCACACACAACAATGAGCAGTTCTTC. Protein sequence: CAISALTHNNEQFF.

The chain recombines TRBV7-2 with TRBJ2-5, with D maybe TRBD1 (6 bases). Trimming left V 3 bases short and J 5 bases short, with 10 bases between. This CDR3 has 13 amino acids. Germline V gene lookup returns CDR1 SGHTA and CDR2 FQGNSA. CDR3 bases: TGTGCCAGCAGCTTCCAGGGGATGGAGACCCAGTACTTC. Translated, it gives CASSFQGMETQYF.

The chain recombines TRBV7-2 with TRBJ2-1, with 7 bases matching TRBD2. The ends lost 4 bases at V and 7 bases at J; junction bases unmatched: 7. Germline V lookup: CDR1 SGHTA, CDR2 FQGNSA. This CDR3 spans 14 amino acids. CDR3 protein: CASSSRRERNEQFF. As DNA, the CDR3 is TGTGCCAGCAGCTCGCGGCGGGAGAGGAATGAGCAGTTCTTC.

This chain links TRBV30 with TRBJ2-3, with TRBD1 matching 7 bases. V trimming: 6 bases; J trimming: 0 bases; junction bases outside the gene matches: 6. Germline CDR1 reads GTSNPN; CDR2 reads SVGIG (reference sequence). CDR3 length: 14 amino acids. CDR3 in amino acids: CACPTGSSTDTQYF. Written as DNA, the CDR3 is TGTGCCTGCCCGACAGGGTCGAGCACAGATACGCAGTATTTT. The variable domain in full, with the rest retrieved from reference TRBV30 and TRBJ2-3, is SQTIHQWPATLVQPVGSPLSLECTVEGTSNPNLYWYRQAAGRGLQLLFYSVGIGQISSEVPQNLSASRPQDRQFILSSKKLLLSDSGFYLCACPTGSSTDTQYFGPGTRLTVL.

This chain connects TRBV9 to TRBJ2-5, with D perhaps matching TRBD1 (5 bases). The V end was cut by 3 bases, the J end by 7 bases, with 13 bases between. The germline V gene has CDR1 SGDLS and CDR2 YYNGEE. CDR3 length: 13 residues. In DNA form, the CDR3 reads TGTGCCAGCAGCGATAGGGGTTTGGTGACCCAGTACTTC. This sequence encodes CASSDRGLVTQYF.

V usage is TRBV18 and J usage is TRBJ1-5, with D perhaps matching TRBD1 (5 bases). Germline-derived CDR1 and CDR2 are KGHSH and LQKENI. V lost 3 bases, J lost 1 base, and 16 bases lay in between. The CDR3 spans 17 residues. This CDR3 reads CASSPDGGGVSNQPQHF. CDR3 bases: TGTGCCAGCTCACCCGACGGGGGTGGGGTGAGCAATCAGCCCCAGCATTTT.

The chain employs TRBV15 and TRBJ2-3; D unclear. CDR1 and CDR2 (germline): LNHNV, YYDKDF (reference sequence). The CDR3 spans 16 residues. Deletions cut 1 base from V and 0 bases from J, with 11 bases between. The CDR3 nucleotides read TGTGCCACCAGCAGAGCATCACAGACCAGCACAGATACGCAGTATTTT. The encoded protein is CATSRASQTSTDTQYF. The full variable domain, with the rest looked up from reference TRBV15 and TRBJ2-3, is DAMVIQNPRYQVTQFGKPVTLSCSQTLNHNVMYWYQQKSSQAPKLLFHYYDKDFNNEADTPDNFQSRRPNTSFCFLDIRSPGLGDTAMYLCATSRASQTSTDTQYFGPGTRLTVL.

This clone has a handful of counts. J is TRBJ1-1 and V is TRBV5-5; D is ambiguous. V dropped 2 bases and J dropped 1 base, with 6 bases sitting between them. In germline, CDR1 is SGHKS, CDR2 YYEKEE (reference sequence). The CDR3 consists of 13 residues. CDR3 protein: CASSFSGNTEAFF. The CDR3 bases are TGTGCCAGCAGCTTTTCAGGGAACACTGAAGCTTTCTTT.

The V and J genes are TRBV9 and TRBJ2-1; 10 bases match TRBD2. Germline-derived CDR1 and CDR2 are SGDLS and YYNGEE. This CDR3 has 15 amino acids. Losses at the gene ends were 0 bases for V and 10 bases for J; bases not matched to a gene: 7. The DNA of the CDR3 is TGTGCCAGCAGCGTAGATGCGACTAGCGGGCTCGAGCAGTTCTTC. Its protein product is CASSVDATSGLEQFF.

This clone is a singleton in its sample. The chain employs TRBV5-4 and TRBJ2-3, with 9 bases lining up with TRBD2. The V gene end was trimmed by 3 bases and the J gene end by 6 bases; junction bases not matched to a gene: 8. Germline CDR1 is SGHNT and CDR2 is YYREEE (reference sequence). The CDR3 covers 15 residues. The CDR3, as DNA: TGTGCCAGCAGCTCCGGTAGCGGGGGTAAGGATACGCAGTATTTT. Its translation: CASSSGSGGKDTQYF.

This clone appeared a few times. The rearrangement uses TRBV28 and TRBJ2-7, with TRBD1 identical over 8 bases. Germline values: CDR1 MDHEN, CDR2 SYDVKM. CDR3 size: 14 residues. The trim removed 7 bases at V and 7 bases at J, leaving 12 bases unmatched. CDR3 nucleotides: TGTGCCAGCAACCCCTCAGGGGGCGGGTGGGAGCAGTACTTC. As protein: CASNPSGGGWEQYF.

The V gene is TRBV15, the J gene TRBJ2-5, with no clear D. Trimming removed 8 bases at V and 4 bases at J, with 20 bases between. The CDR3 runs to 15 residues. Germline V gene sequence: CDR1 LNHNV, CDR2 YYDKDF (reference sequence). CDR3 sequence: CATAPPSVPAETQYF. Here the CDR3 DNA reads TGTGCCACCGCACCACCCAGCGTGCCGGCAGAGACCCAGTACTTC.

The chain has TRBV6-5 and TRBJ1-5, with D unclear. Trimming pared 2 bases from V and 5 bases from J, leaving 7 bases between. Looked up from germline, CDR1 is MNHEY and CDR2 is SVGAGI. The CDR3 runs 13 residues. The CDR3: CASSYPPDQPQHF. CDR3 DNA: TGTGCCAGCAGTTACCCTCCGGATCAGCCCCAGCATTTT.

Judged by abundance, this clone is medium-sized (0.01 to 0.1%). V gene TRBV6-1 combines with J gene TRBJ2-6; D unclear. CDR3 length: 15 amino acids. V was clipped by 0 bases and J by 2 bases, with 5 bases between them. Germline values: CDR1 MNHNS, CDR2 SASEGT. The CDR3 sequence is CASSEAQTGANVLTF. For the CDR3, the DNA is TGTGCCAGCAGTGAAGCCCAGACTGGGGCCAACGTCCTGACTTTC.

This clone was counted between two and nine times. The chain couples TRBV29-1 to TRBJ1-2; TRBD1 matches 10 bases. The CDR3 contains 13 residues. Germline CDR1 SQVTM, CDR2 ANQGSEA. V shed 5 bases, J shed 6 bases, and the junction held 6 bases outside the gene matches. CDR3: CSVPPTGGNGYTF. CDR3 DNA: TGCAGCGTTCCCCCGACAGGGGGCAATGGCTACACCTTC.

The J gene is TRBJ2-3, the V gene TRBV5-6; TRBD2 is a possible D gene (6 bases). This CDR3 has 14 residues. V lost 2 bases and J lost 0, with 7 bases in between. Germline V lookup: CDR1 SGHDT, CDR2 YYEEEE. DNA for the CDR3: TGTGCCAGCAGCTTCGGGGGAAGCACAGATACGCAGTATTTT. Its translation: CASSFGGSTDTQYF.

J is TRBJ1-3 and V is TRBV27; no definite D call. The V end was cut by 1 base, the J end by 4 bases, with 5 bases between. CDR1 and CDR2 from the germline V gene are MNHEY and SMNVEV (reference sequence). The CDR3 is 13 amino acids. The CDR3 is CASSLFYGNTIYF. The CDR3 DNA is TGTGCCAGCAGTTTATTCTACGGAAACACCATATATTTT.

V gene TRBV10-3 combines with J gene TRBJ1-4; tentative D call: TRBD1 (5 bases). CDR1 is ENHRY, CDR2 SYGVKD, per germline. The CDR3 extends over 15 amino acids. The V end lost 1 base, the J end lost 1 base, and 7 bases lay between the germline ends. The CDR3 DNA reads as TGTGCCATCAGTGAGTGGGGGGGAACTAATGAAAAACTGTTTTTT. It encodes CAISEWGGTNEKLFF.

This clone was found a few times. The CDR3 region is CASSYSQDTGNTIYF. In nucleotides, the CDR3 is TGTGCCAGCAGTTACTCTCAGGATACTGGAAACACCATATATTTT. The rearrangement uses TRBV6-5 and TRBJ1-3; D uncertain. V lost 0 bases to trimming and J lost 2 bases, with 8 bases between them. Germline values: CDR1 MNHEY, CDR2 SVGAGI. The CDR3 runs 15 residues.

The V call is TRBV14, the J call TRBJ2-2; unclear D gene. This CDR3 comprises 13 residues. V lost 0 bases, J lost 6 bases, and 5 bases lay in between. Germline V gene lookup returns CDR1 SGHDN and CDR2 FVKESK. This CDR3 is CASSQDLPGELFF. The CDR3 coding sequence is TGTGCCAGCAGCCAAGACCTCCCCGGGGAGCTGTTTTTT.

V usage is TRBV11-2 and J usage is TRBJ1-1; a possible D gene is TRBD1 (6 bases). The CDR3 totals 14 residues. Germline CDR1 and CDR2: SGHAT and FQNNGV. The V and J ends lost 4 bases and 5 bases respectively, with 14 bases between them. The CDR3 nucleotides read TGTGCCAGCAGCTCCCAGGGGCCAGGGACTGAAGCTTTCTTT. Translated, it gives CASSSQGPGTEAFF.

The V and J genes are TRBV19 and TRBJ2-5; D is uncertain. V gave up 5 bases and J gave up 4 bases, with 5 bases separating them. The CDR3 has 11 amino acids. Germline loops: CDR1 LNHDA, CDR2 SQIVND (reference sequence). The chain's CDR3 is CASSARETQYF. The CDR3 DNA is TGTGCCAGTAGTGCGCGAGAGACCCAGTACTTC.

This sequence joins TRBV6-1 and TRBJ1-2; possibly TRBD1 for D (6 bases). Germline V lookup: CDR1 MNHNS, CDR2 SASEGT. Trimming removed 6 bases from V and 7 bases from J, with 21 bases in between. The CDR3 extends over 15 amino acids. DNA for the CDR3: TGTGCCAGCAGAAGCATCACAGGGCGGCGGCGTGGCTACACCTTC. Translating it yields CASRSITGRRRGYTF.

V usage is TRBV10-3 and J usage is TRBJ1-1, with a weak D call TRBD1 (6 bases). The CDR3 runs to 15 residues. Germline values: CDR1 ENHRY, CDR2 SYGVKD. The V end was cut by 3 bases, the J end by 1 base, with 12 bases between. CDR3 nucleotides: TGTGCCATCAGTGACCTGACAGGCTCGAACACTGAAGCTTTCTTT. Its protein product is CAISDLTGSNTEAFF.

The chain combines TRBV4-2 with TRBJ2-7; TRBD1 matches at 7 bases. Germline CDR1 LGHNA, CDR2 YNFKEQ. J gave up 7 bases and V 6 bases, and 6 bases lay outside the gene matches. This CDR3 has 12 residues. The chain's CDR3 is CASSLQGREQYF. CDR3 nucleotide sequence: TGTGCCAGCAGTCTACAGGGGCGTGAGCAGTACTTC.

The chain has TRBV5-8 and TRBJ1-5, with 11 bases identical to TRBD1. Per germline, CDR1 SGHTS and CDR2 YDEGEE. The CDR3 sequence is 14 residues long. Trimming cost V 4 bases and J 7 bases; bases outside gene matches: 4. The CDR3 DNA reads TGTGCCAGCAGCCCGGACAGGGGGCGACAGCCCCAGCATTTT. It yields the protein CASSPDRGRQPQHF.

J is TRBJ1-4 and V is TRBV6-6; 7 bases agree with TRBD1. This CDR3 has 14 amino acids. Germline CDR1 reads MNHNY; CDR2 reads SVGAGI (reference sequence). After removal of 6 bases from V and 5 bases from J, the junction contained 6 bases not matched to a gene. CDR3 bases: TGTGCCAGCAGCGGGACAGATAAAAATGAAAAACTGTTTTTT. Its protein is CASSGTDKNEKLFF.

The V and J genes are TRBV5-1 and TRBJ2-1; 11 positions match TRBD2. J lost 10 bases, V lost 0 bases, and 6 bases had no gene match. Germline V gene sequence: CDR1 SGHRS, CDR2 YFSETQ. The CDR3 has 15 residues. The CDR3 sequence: CASSLEASGRSEQFF. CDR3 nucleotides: TGCGCCAGCAGCTTGGAGGCTAGCGGGAGGAGCGAGCAGTTCTTC.

The CDR3 sequence: CASNEGGNTGELFF. CDR3 sequence (DNA): TGTGCCAGTAACGAGGGAGGGAACACCGGGGAGCTGTTTTTT. The chain combines TRBV19 with TRBJ2-2; TRBD2 might be the D (6 bases). The germline V gene encodes CDR1 LNHDA and CDR2 SQIVND (reference sequence). V gave up 7 bases and J gave up 1 base, with 10 bases separating them. The CDR3 runs to 14 residues.

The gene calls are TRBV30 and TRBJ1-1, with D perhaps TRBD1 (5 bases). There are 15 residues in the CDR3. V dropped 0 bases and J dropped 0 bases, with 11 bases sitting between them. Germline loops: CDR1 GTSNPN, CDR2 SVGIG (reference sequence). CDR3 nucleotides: TGTGCCTGGAGTGTAAAATCAGGGTTGAACACTGAAGCTTTCTTT. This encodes CAWSVKSGLNTEAFF.

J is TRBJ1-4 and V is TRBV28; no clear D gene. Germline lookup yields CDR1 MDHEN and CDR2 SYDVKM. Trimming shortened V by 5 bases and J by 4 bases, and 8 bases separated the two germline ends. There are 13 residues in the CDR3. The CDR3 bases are TGTGCCAGCAGTCTCTCGGGTAATGAAAAACTGTTTTTT. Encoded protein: CASSLSGNEKLFF.